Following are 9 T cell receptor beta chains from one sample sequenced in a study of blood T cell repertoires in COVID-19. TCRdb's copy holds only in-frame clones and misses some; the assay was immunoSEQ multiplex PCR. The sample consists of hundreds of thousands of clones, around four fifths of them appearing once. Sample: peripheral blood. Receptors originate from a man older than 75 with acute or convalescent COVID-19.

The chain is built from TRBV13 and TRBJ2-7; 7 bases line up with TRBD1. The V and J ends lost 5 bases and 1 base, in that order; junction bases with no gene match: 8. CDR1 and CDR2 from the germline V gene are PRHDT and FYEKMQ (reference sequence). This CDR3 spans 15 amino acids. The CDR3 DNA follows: TGTGCCAGCAGCCAAACAGGGGATCTTTCCTACGAGCAGTACTTC. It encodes CASSQTGDLSYEQYF. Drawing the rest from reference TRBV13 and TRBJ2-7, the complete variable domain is AAGVIQSPRHLIKEKRETATLKCYPIPRHDTVYWYQQGPGQDPQFLISFYEKMQSDKGSIPDRFSAQQFSDYHSELNMSSLELGDSALYFCASSQTGDLSYEQYFGPGTRLTVT.

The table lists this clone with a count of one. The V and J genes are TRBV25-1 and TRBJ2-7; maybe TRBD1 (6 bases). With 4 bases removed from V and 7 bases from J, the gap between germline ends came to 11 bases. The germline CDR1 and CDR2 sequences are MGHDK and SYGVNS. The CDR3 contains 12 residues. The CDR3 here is CASSVRGREQYF. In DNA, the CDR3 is TGTGCCAGCAGTGTCAGGGGACGGGAGCAGTACTTC.

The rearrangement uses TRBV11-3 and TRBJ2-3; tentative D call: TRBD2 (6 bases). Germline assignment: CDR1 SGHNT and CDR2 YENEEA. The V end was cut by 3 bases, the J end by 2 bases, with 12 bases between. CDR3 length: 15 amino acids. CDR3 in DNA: TGTGCCAGCAGCTTCGCTAGCGCTCTCACAGATACGCAGTATTTT. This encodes CASSFASALTDTQYF. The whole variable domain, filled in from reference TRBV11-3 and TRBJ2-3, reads EAGVVQSPRYKIIEKKQPVAFWCNPISGHNTLYWYLQNLGQGPELLIRYENEEAVDDSQLPKDRFSAERLKGVDSTLKIQPAELGDSAVYLCASSFASALTDTQYFGPGTRLTVL.

The CDR3 reads CASRTSGRAINEQFF. DNA of the CDR3: TGTGCCAGCAGGACAAGCGGGAGGGCCATCAATGAGCAGTTCTTC. This chain connects TRBV28 to TRBJ2-1, with TRBD2 matching over 10 bases. CDR1 and CDR2 (germline): MDHEN, SYDVKM. Losses at the gene ends were 6 bases for V and 6 bases for J; bases not matched to a gene: 8. This CDR3 comprises 15 residues.

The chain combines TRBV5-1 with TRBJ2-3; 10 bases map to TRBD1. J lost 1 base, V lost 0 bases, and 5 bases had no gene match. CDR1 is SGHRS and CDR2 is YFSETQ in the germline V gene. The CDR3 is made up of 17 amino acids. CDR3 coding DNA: TGCGCCAGCAGCTTGGGGTTCGGGACAGGGGGCACAGATACGCAGTATTTT. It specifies CASSLGFGTGGTDTQYF.

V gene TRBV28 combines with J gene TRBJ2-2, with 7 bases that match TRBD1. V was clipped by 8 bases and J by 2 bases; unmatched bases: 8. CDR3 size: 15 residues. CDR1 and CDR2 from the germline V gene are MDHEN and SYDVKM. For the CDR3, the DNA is TGTGCCAGCCAGGGACAGCCTACAAACACCGGGGAGCTGTTTTTT. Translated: CASQGQPTNTGELFF.

CDR3 loop: CASSLQSTSAPSHEQYF. Here the CDR3 DNA reads TGTGCCAGCAGTCTCCAAAGTACTAGCGCGCCATCCCACGAGCAGTACTTC. V usage is TRBV27 and J usage is TRBJ2-7; 7 nucleotides align to TRBD2. J gave up 5 bases and V 5 bases, and 18 bases lay outside the gene matches. Germline assignment: CDR1 MNHEY and CDR2 SMNVEV (reference sequence). This CDR3 contains 17 residues.

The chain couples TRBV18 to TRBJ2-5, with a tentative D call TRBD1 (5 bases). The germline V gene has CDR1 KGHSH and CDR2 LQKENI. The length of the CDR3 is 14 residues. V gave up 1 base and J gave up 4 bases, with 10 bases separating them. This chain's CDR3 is CASSPLNQGETQYF. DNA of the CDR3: TGTGCCAGCTCACCACTGAACCAGGGAGAGACCCAGTACTTC.

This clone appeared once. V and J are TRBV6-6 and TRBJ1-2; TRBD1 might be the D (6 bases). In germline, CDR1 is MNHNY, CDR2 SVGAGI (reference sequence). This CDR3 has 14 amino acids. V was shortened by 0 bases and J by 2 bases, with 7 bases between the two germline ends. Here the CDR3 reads CASSYSDSNYGYTF. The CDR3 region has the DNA TGTGCCAGCAGTTACTCGGACAGCAACTATGGCTACACCTTC.